Here is one TCR beta chain with its context. Study processing details: It was from reference gene primer amplification that nucleated cell counts were estimated. Data came from immunoSEQ multiplex PCR; TCRdb stores just in-frame clones and leaves some out. V and J calls and clone size are as listed in that table; D and trimming were resolved from the DNA. The data contain tens of thousands of clones, roughly 86% of them singletons. CDR1 and CDR2 (germline): MGHRA, YSYEKL. J was trimmed by 5 bases and V by 4 bases; bases with no gene match: 10. The CDR3 covers 16 residues. This specimen belongs to a study of blood T cell repertoires in COVID-19. Looking at the study overall: PBMCs, B-cell-depleted T cells, or T cells were the source of the cDNA or gDNA that made up the material.

This receptor was identified in a woman at least 80 years old with acute or convalescent COVID-19. The chain combines TRBV4-1 with TRBJ2-3, with 9 bases fitting TRBD1. Sequencing was done on a sample of peripheral blood. The CDR3 DNA reads TGCGCCAGCAGCCGAGAACAGGGGGCGATTGGAGATACGCAGTATTTT. Encoded protein: CASSREQGAIGDTQYF.